These 13 T cell receptor beta chains were sequenced from one sample in a study of blood T cell repertoires in COVID-19 (dated by TCRdb to 2020 to 2022). The library came from the immunoSEQ multiplex PCR assay. The clones in this table, taken by TCRdb from immuneACCESS, are in-frame only. Not every clone is retained; where verified, under half of the shortfall comes from an unresolved V gene, and the cause of the rest is unknown. This sample lists a few hundred thousand clones; 86% were detected once. Around 3% of the sample is in the top ten clones. The sample taken for sequencing was peripheral blood. The receptor set was obtained from a woman in her twenties or thirties with active or convalescent COVID-19.

The genes are TRBV6-2 or TRBV6-3 and TRBJ2-7; TRBD1 agrees at 7 bases. In germline, CDR1 is MNHEY, CDR2 SVGEGT. With 5 bases clipped from V and 6 bases from J, the junction kept 7 bases outside the gene matches. The CDR3 totals 13 residues. CDR3 loop: CASSQTRTGEQYF. CDR3 nucleotides: TGTGCCAGCAGTCAAACTCGGACAGGCGAGCAGTACTTC.

This sequence joins TRBV5-1 and TRBJ2-7; 10 bases align to TRBD2. Germline values: CDR1 SGHRS, CDR2 YFSETQ. This CDR3 has 15 amino acids. With V trimmed by 3 bases and J by 3 bases, 6 bases remained unmatched. As DNA, the CDR3 is TGCGCCAGCAGCTCCTTAGCGGGGGGCCGCTACGAGCAGTACTTC. This sequence encodes CASSSLAGGRYEQYF.

The CDR3 region is CASSQQGGNEKLFF. The CDR3 nucleotides read TGTGCCAGTAGTCAACAGGGAGGGAATGAAAAACTGTTTTTT. The J gene is TRBJ1-4, the V gene TRBV19; the D gene is possibly TRBD1 (6 bases). The CDR3 has 14 amino acids. Trimming removed 5 bases at V and 5 bases at J, with 12 bases between. Germline CDR1 reads LNHDA; CDR2 reads SQIVND (reference sequence). Looking up the rest from reference TRBV19 and TRBJ1-4 gives the full variable domain: DGGITQSPKYLFRKEGQNVTLSCEQNLNHDAMYWYRQDPGQGLRLIYYSQIVNDFQKGDIAEGYSVSREKKESFPLTVTSAQKNPTAFYLCASSQQGGNEKLFFGSGTQLSVL.

This clone has just one count. The genes are TRBV23-1 and TRBJ2-3, with D possibly TRBD1 on 6 matching bases. TRBV23-1 is reported as an ORF; its role is uncertain. The V end lost 7 bases, the J end lost 9 bases, and 11 bases lay between the germline ends. This CDR3 has 11 residues. The CDR3 DNA follows: TGCGCCAGCAAGGACAGTCGGACGCAGTATTTT. Translating it yields CASKDSRTQYF.

V gene TRBV6-2 or TRBV6-3 combines with J gene TRBJ2-2; 8 bases line up with TRBD2. Per the germline V gene, CDR1 is MNHEY and CDR2 is SVGEGT. This CDR3 has 15 amino acids. V dropped 2 bases and J dropped 5; count of bases not matched to a gene: 4. The CDR3: CASSYRGLVTGELFF. The CDR3 DNA is TGTGCCAGCAGTTACCGGGGACTAGTAACCGGGGAGCTGTTTTTT.

This clone occurred once. This chain links TRBV10-3 with TRBJ2-3; TRBD1 matches at 8 bases. This CDR3 spans 15 amino acids. V trimming: 6 bases; J trimming: 2 bases; junction bases outside the gene matches: 7. From germline, CDR1 is ENHRY and CDR2 SYGVKD. DNA of the CDR3: TGTGCCATCAGGGGGACAGGCGGAACCACAGATACGCAGTATTTT. Encoded protein: CAIRGTGGTTDTQYF.

The gene calls are TRBV4-1 and TRBJ1-5, with D perhaps matching TRBD1 (5 bases). Per germline, CDR1 MGHRA and CDR2 YSYEKL. The CDR3 runs 16 residues. V shed 0 bases and J shed 4 bases, with 13 bases lying between them. The CDR3 DNA follows: TGCGCCAGCAGCCAAGACCCTGCGGGGCAGAATCAGCCCCAGCATTTT. Encoded protein: CASSQDPAGQNQPQHF.

This clone was seen just once. The CDR3 spells CASSQVQGQPYEQYF. CDR3 DNA: TGTGCCAGCAGCCAAGTACAGGGGCAGCCCTACGAGCAGTACTTC. The chain recombines TRBV4-2 with TRBJ2-7, with TRBD1 matching over 7 bases. Germline CDR1 and CDR2: LGHNA and YNFKEQ. The V segment lost 1 base and the J segment 2 bases; nucleotides outside the gene matches: 5. The CDR3 consists of 15 residues.

This clone has only one observation. The rearrangement uses TRBV5-5 and TRBJ1-4, with a possible D match to TRBD1 (5 bases). There are 15 residues in the CDR3. V lost 2 bases and J lost 6, with 14 bases in between. Germline CDR1 and CDR2: SGHKS and YYEKEE (reference sequence). The CDR3 nucleotides are TGTGCCAGCAGCTTCTCACCAGGGATAGATGAAAAACTGTTTTTT. Translated, it gives CASSFSPGIDEKLFF.

The genes are TRBV7-6 and TRBJ2-7; D is undetermined. CDR1 is SGHVS, CDR2 FNYEAQ, per germline. The V gene lost 2 bases and the J gene lost 3 bases, with 5 bases spanning the gap. The CDR3 is made up of 12 amino acids. The CDR3 nucleotides read TGTGCCAGCAGCTTACACGGCTACGAGCAGTACTTC. Protein: CASSLHGYEQYF. The whole variable domain, remainder taken from reference TRBV7-6 and TRBJ2-7, is GAGVSQSPRYKVTKRGQDVALRCDPISGHVSLYWYRQALGQGPEFLTYFNYEAQQDKSGLPNDRFSAERPEGSISTLTIQRTEQRDSAMYRCASSLHGYEQYFGPGTRLTVT.

V usage is TRBV7-2 and J usage is TRBJ1-1; D is unresolved. V was clipped by 1 base and J by 1 base, with 4 bases between them. Germline CDR1 and CDR2: SGHTA and FQGNSA. The CDR3 totals 13 residues. CDR3 residues: CASSLEQNTEAFF. CDR3 nucleotides: TGTGCCAGCAGCTTAGAACAGAACACTGAAGCTTTCTTT.

CDR3 DNA: TGTGCCAGCTCAATTCCCGGGACTAGCGTAAATGAGCAGTTCTTC. Residues: CASSIPGTSVNEQFF. The chain employs TRBV18 and TRBJ2-1; 10 nucleotides match TRBD2. Trimming took 5 bases from V and 7 from J; bases not matched to a gene: 8. The CDR3 consists of 15 residues. Germline CDR1 KGHSH, CDR2 LQKENI.

CDR3 protein: CASSLKLDRIHTF. As DNA, the CDR3 is TGTGCCAGCAGCTTAAAGCTGGACAGGATCCACACCTTC. This sequence joins TRBV7-2 and TRBJ1-2, with 7 positions matching TRBD1. Germline V gene sequence: CDR1 SGHTA, CDR2 FQGNSA. CDR3 length: 13 residues. The J segment lost 12 bases and the V segment lost 2 bases, leaving 9 bases of the junction unmatched.